The rows below give T cell receptor beta chains drawn from one sample of a study of T-cell reconstitution after alpha-beta-depleted transplantation in children. A single record per CDR3 protein comes from TCRdb applying MiXCR to the PCR reads. Of some 490,000 distinct CDR3 sequences listed, approximately 12% were seen once; the top ten hold around 6.1%. The sequenced sample was PBMCs from the stem cell graft donor, obtained from the stem cell graft. All receptors come from a human donor who donated a stem cell graft to a child with combined immunodeficiency. CDR3s include the opening cysteine and the closing phenylalanine or tryptophan. The D gene is left open where the match is weak. Part of the rows lack a size; the others show once, few, many or a class for expanded clones.

J gene	clone size	V gene	CDR3 length	D gene	CDR3 DNA	CDR3 protein
TRBJ2-1	few	TRBV20-1	14	NA	TGCAGTGCTAGACAGGGGGAGGGCTACAATGAGCAGTTCTTC	CSARQGEGYNEQFF
TRBJ2-1	NA	TRBV12-3/TRBV12-4	17	NA	TGTGCCAGCACCCTGTCCCGAGGCAGGAGCTCCTACAATGAGCAGTTCTTC	CASTLSRGRSSYNEQFF
TRBJ2-1	many	TRBV6-2/TRBV6-3	12	NA	TGTGCCAGCAGTAACGACGCCATTCAGCAGTTCTTC	CASSNDAIQQFF
TRBJ1-4	NA	TRBV7-2	13	NA	TGTGCCAGCAGCCCCCACGGGGAGGGAAAACTGTTTTTT	CASSPHGEGKLFF
TRBJ2-2	few	TRBV7-8	11	NA	TGTGCCAGCTTCGGAACCGGGGAGCTGTTTTTT	CASFGTGELFF
TRBJ2-1	few	TRBV5-1	14	TRBD1	TGCGCCAGCAGCCGGGACAGCCTCTACAATGAGCAGTTCTTC	CASSRDSLYNEQFF
TRBJ2-3	many	TRBV12-3/TRBV12-4	14	TRBD2	TGTGCCAGCAGTTTTGCGGGGGTCACAGATACGCAGTATTTT	CASSFAGVTDTQYF
TRBJ2-7	few	TRBV5-4	14	NA	TGTGCCAGCAGCTTAAGGGAGAGCTCCTACGAGCAGTACTTC	CASSLRESSYEQYF
TRBJ2-7	many	TRBV5-1	16	TRBD2	TGCGCCAGCAGCGGTAGCGGGGGGGCATTCTACGACGAGCAGTACTTC	CASSGSGGAFYDEQYF
TRBJ2-7	NA	TRBV7-2	14	NA	TGTGCCAGCAGCTTAGCTGGGACGGAATACGAGCAGTACTTC	CASSLAGTEYEQYF
TRBJ2-7	many	TRBV7-9	14	NA	TGCGCCAGCAGCTTGGCCGGGCGGGCCTACGAGCAGTACTTC	CASSLAGRAYEQYF
TRBJ2-1	few	TRBV6-1	13	NA	TGTGCCAGCAGTGAAACTCCTTACAATGAGCAGTTCTTC	CASSETPYNEQFF
TRBJ2-7	NA	TRBV19	15	TRBD1	TGTGCCAGTAGTATCCAGACAGGGACCTTCTACGAGCAGTACTTC	CASSIQTGTFYEQYF
TRBJ2-7	many	TRBV21-1	15	NA	TGTGCCAGCAGCAAAGCCGACAGGGGGTCCTACGAGCAGTACTTC	CASSKADRGSYEQYF
TRBJ2-1	few	TRBV12-3/TRBV12-4	14	NA	TGTGCCAGCAGTTTCCAGCGGCCCTACAATGAGCAGTTCTTC	CASSFQRPYNEQFF
TRBJ2-5	NA	TRBV28	16	TRBD2	TGTGCCAGCAGTATCGGACTAGCGGGGACTCAAGAGACCCAGTACTTC	CASSIGLAGTQETQYF
TRBJ1-5	NA	TRBV6-6	13	NA	TGTGCCAGCAGGGAACAGGGAGATCAGCCCCAGCATTTT	CASREQGDQPQHF
TRBJ2-1	NA	TRBV12-3/TRBV12-4	17	NA	TGTGCCAGCAGTTTCTCCTTTGGGATCCCGGGACGCGATGAGCAGTTCTTC	CASSFSFGIPGRDEQFF
TRBJ2-4	NA	TRBV5-1	15	NA	TGCGCCAGCAGAAACGAAAGGGGAGCCAAAAACATTCAGTACTTC	CASRNERGAKNIQYF
TRBJ2-1	few	TRBV12-3/TRBV12-4	15	NA	TGTGCCAGCAGTTTTACGGGTCCTACGGGGAATGAGCAGTTCTTC	CASSFTGPTGNEQFF
TRBJ1-5	many	TRBV29-1	15	NA	TGCAGCGTTCAGCTGAACTGGGATAGCAATCAGCCCCAGCATTTT	CSVQLNWDSNQPQHF
TRBJ2-1	many	TRBV29-1	13	NA	TGCAGCGCCCCACGGCCGAACAGTGGTGAGCAGTTCTTC	CSAPRPNSGEQFF
TRBJ1-1	many	TRBV4-1	14	NA	TGCGCCAGCAGCCAAGGGGTTTTAGTGACTGAAGCTTTCTTT	CASSQGVLVTEAFF
TRBJ2-1	few	TRBV6-2/TRBV6-3	13	NA	TGTGCCAGCAGTTGGGACCACGACAATGAGCAGTTCTTC	CASSWDHDNEQFF
TRBJ2-3	few	TRBV7-2	14	NA	TGTGCCAGCAGCTCCCCCTCCGGGTCAGATACGCAGTATTTT	CASSSPSGSDTQYF
TRBJ2-7	NA	TRBV21-1	18	NA	TGTGCCAGCAGCCCTCATCCAGTTCTCCCACTCTGGGACTTGGAGCAGTACTTC	CASSPHPVLPLWDLEQYF
TRBJ1-4	NA	TRBV20-1	13	NA	TGCAGTGCTAGAGAACAGTTTAATGAAAAACTGTTTTTT	CSAREQFNEKLFF
TRBJ1-4	NA	TRBV28	12	NA	TGTGCCAGCAGTTTATCCCGTGAAAAACTGTTTTTT	CASSLSREKLFF
TRBJ1-1	NA	TRBV20-1	15	NA	TGCAGTGCCAGTTCAGAATTGGAGCGCTCAAATGAAGCTTTCTTT	CSASSELERSNEAFF
TRBJ2-1	many	TRBV30	13	NA	TGTGCCTTCTCAAACCGACTGGTTAATGAGCAGTTCTTC	CAFSNRLVNEQFF
TRBJ2-1	many	TRBV9	15	TRBD2	TGTGCCAGCAGCCAATCACCGGGACTAGGCGATGAGCAGTTCTTC	CASSQSPGLGDEQFF
TRBJ2-3	few	TRBV18	15	NA	TGTGCCAGCTCACCAACGGCACAACCTACAGATACGCAGTATTTT	CASSPTAQPTDTQYF
TRBJ1-1	many	TRBV7-3	12	NA	TGTGCCAGCAGCTCCGGACGGGGTGAAGCTTTCTTT	CASSSGRGEAFF
TRBJ2-3	NA	TRBV12-3/TRBV12-4	12	NA	TGTGCCAGCAGTCCCAATAGGGATACGCAGTATTTT	CASSPNRDTQYF
TRBJ2-5	few	TRBV30	13	TRBD2	TGTGCCGGACGAGTAGCGGGGGAAGAGACCCAGTACTTC	CAGRVAGEETQYF
TRBJ2-3	many	TRBV12-3/TRBV12-4	14	NA	TGTGCCAGCAGCCCCTCAGGGCACACAGATACGCAGTATTTT	CASSPSGHTDTQYF
TRBJ1-2	NA	TRBV4-2	15	NA	TGTGCCAGCAGCCAAGATATGCACAGGGAGGGTGGCTACACCTTC	CASSQDMHREGGYTF
TRBJ2-1	few	TRBV3-1	15	TRBD2	TGTGCCAGCAGCCTAGCGGGGCCTATATACAATGAGCAGTTCTTC	CASSLAGPIYNEQFF
TRBJ2-1	NA	TRBV12-3/TRBV12-4	14	NA	TGTGCCAGCACCCCAGGGGACACTTACAATGAGCAGTTCTTC	CASTPGDTYNEQFF
TRBJ2-7	few	TRBV6-2/TRBV6-3	14	NA	TGTGCCATCGGCCCAATCAGGGGCTCCTACGAGCAGTACTTC	CAIGPIRGSYEQYF
TRBJ1-6	many	TRBV12-3/TRBV12-4	14	NA	TGTGCCAGCAGTTTAGGGCAGATAAATTCACCCCTCCACTTT	CASSLGQINSPLHF